Here is one TCR beta chain with its context. Germline lookup yields CDR1 MNHEY and CDR2 SMNVEV (reference sequence). This CDR3 is 15 amino acids long. V trimming: 4 bases; J trimming: 8 bases; junction bases outside the gene matches: 10. The source of the sample is a study of T-cell memory formation after mild COVID-19. From 5'RACE with constant-segment primers came TCR alpha and TCR beta cDNA libraries that carried sample barcodes and UMIs. MiXCR, run by TCRdb on the 5' RACE reads, gives a single entry per CDR3 protein. Of 470,000 or so distinct CDR3 sequences in the sample, roughly 20% were seen once.

This chain uses TRBV27 with TRBJ2-1; 8 bases are shared with TRBD1. This TCR was recovered from an adult woman who had mild COVID-19 (a few samples of this study predate the infection). Cell type and time point are not known. The sequencing sample was made of PBMCs or a T cell subset sorted from them (not recorded which). CDR3 protein: CASSSPRGRIHEQFF. CDR3 bases: TGTGCCAGCAGTTCCCCCAGGGGGCGCATCCATGAGCAGTTCTTC.